The rows below give T cell receptor beta chains drawn from one sample of a study of cytomegalovirus exposure and HLA in healthy donors. TCRdb keeps only in-frame clones here, not all; method: immunoSEQ multiplex PCR. The sample table sets out about 52,000 clones. The sequencing input was PBMCs. Receptors were obtained from a woman aged 55-69 years in good health and CMV-seropositive. CDR3s include the opening cysteine and the closing phenylalanine or tryptophan. A D gene is named only where the DNA matches it firmly.

d_call j_call v_call cdr3_nt cdr3_aa
. TRBJ2-7 TRBV29-1 TGCAGCGTTGATGGGCAGGGTTACGAGCAGTACTTC CSVDGQGYEQYF
. TRBJ2-7 TRBV19 TGTGCCAGTAGTACAACACTAATGGGCTCCTACGAGCAGTACTTC CASSTTLMGSYEQYF
. TRBJ1-5 TRBV6-6 TGTGCCAGCAGTACACGGGGTCCCGAGGAGCCCCAGCATTTT CASSTRGPEEPQHF
TRBD1 TRBJ1-6 TRBV5-6 TGTGCCAGCAGCTTGGTTGAAGACAGGGGGATTACACCCCTCCACTTT CASSLVEDRGITPLHF
. TRBJ2-5 TRBV6-5 TGTGCCAGCAGTTACTCATCCGGGGTAGTACAAGAGACCCAGTACTTC CASSYSSGVVQETQYF
TRBD2 TRBJ2-7 TRBV5-4 TGTGCCAGCAGCTTGCGGGGGGAGTACGAGCAGTACTTC CASSLRGEYEQYF
. TRBJ1-6 TRBV14 TGTGCCAGCAGCCAAGAGGCAGGGTGGCGTAATTCACCCCTCCACTTT CASSQEAGWRNSPLHF
. TRBJ1-5 TRBV2 TGTGCCAGCACCGCAACTCGCCTTGGCAATCAGCCCCAGCATTTT CASTATRLGNQPQHF
. TRBJ1-1 TRBV10-3 TGTGCCTCGAGGAGAGATCCGAACACTGAAGCTTTCTTT CASRRDPNTEAFF
TRBD1 TRBJ1-4 TRBV5-6 TGTGCCAGCAGCCTCAGGGGGTCAAATGAAAAACTGTTTTTT CASSLRGSNEKLFF
. TRBJ2-5 TRBV5-1 TGCGCCAGCAGCTTGGAAGGCGGGGGCAAAGAGACCCAGTACTTC CASSLEGGGKETQYF
. TRBJ2-7 TRBV5-4 TGTGCCAGCAGCTTGGGGGGGGTTAGCTCCTACGAGCAGTACTTC CASSLGGVSSYEQYF
. TRBJ2-6 TRBV18 TGTGCCAGCTCACCAAACAGGTCTGGGGCCAACGTCCTGACTTTC CASSPNRSGANVLTF
. TRBJ1-2 TRBV27 TGTGCCAGCAGTTTAAGGTGGGCATCCTATGGCTACACCTTC CASSLRWASYGYTF
. TRBJ1-2 TRBV19 TGTGCCAGTAGTATCCAGGGTGTTAACTATGGCTACACCTTC CASSIQGVNYGYTF
. TRBJ2-7 TRBV6-7 TGTGCCAGCAGTTACCCCCTTGGACTTGGGGACGAGCAGTACTTC CASSYPLGLGDEQYF
. TRBJ1-2 TRBV2 TGTGCCAGCAGCGTGGGACAATTTAACTATGGCTACACCTTC CASSVGQFNYGYTF
TRBD1 TRBJ1-1 TRBV7-9 TGTGCCAGCAGCTCGACGATCGGGACAGCCTTCACTGAAGCTTTCTTT CASSSTIGTAFTEAFF
. TRBJ2-1 TRBV29-1 TGCAGCGTTGATTTGGGTGGACAGGGAGGGGGGAATGAGCAGTTCTTC CSVDLGGQGGGNEQFF
. TRBJ2-3 TRBV10-2 TGCGCCAGCAGTACCGGAGGAGGGGGCACAGATACGCAGTATTTT CASSTGGGGTDTQYF
. TRBJ2-1 TRBV28 TGTGCCAGCAGTTTATTGGAGCGGAAGCAGTTCTTC CASSLLERKQFF
. TRBJ2-7 TRBV7-2 TGTGCCAGCAGCTTAGCGCTTGGAGGGGCCTACGAGCAGTACTTC CASSLALGGAYEQYF
TRBD1 TRBJ1-1 TRBV10-3 TGTGCCATCAGTGAGTCGGGACAGTCGAACACTGAAGCTTTCTTT CAISESGQSNTEAFF
. TRBJ1-1 TRBV11-3 TGTGCCAGCAGCCGCCGCGGTAGCACTGAAGCTTTCTTT CASSRRGSTEAFF
. TRBJ1-4 TRBV6-1 TGTGCCAGCAGTGATTTGGAGGTTACGAAAAAACTGTTTTTT CASSDLEVTKKLFF
. TRBJ2-5 TRBV5-6 TGTGCCAGCAGCTTGGACAGGGCCCAAGAGACCCAGTACTTC CASSLDRAQETQYF
TRBD1 TRBJ1-2 TRBV28 TGTGCCAGCAGTCCTTATCGACAGGGAACCTATGGCTACACCTTC CASSPYRQGTYGYTF
. TRBJ2-7 TRBV4-3 TGCGCCAGCAGCCAAGGTAGTGCATCCTACGAGCAGTACTTC CASSQGSASYEQYF
. TRBJ2-5 TRBV5-1 TGCGCCAGCAGCCCCAGGGAGGGGGTGACCCAGTACTTC CASSPREGVTQYF
TRBD1 TRBJ2-1 TRBV18 TGTGCCAGCTCACCGCCCGGGACAGGGAAGCGGAATGAGCAGTTCTTC CASSPPGTGKRNEQFF
TRBD1 TRBJ1-1 TRBV19 TGTGCCAGTAGCCGGCAGGGGGACACTGAAGCTTTCTTT CASSRQGDTEAFF
. TRBJ1-6 TRBV6-6 TGTGCCAGCACCTACCTCACAGGTGATAATTCACCCCTCCACTTT CASTYLTGDNSPLHF
TRBD1 TRBJ1-5 TRBV7-9 TGTGCCAGCAGCCCTACAGGGGCCCTCAATCAGCCCCAGCATTTT CASSPTGALNQPQHF